These T cell receptor beta chains were read from a single sample in a study of cytomegalovirus exposure and HLA in healthy donors. Profiled with immunoSEQ multiplex PCR; TCRdb holds only in-frame clones, not every one. The profile covers about 190,000 clones, with around 75% appearing a single time and roughly 6.3% taken by the ten largest. Specimen: PBMCs. These receptor sequences come from a man aged 40-49 years in good health and CMV-seropositive. Both conserved end residues are part of each CDR3. The order of the fields is CDR3 protein, CDR3 DNA, V gene, D gene, J gene, clone size. D genes are given only for firm matches. Clone size is shown for a subset of rows, as once, few, many or a class of expanded clone.

CDR3 protein: CASSWDSSSYNEQFF; CDR3 DNA: TGTGCCAGCAGCTGGGACAGTAGCTCCTACAATGAGCAGTTCTTC; V gene: TRBV7-8; D gene: TRBD1; J gene: TRBJ2-1; clone size: NA
CDR3 protein: CASSLRGGMGTGINEKLFF; CDR3 DNA: TGTGCCAGCAGCTTGAGGGGGGGTATGGGCACCGGGATTAATGAAAAACTGTTTTTT; V gene: TRBV7-2; D gene: NA; J gene: TRBJ1-4; clone size: once
CDR3 protein: CASSLTGRGGLYEQYF; CDR3 DNA: TGTGCCAGCAGCTTAACGGGGCGAGGGGGCCTCTACGAGCAGTACTTC; V gene: TRBV7-3; D gene: TRBD1; J gene: TRBJ2-7; clone size: NA
CDR3 protein: CASSSVTGGVAFF; CDR3 DNA: TGTGCCAGCAGCTCTGTGACAGGGGGAGTGGCTTTCTTT; V gene: TRBV7-3; D gene: TRBD1; J gene: TRBJ1-1; clone size: NA
CDR3 protein: CASSEFGGYTF; CDR3 DNA: TGTGCCAGCAGTGAATTTGGCGGCTACACCTTC; V gene: TRBV25-1; D gene: NA; J gene: TRBJ1-2; clone size: NA
CDR3 protein: CASSFTLAGGIGTQYF; CDR3 DNA: TGTGCCAGCAGTTTCACGCTAGCGGGGGGAATTGGTACGCAGTATTTT; V gene: TRBV27; D gene: TRBD2; J gene: TRBJ2-3; clone size: NA
CDR3 protein: CASSPDRVTGNTIYF; CDR3 DNA: TGTGCCAGCTCTCCCGACAGGGTCACTGGAAACACCATATATTTT; V gene: TRBV18; D gene: TRBD1; J gene: TRBJ1-3; clone size: NA
CDR3 protein: CASNPAGPANTGELFF; CDR3 DNA: TGTGCCAGCAACCCGGCAGGCCCTGCGAACACCGGGGAGCTGTTTTTT; V gene: TRBV2; D gene: NA; J gene: TRBJ2-2; clone size: NA
CDR3 protein: CASSNNRGRFKETQYF; CDR3 DNA: TGTGCCAGCAGTAATAACAGGGGGCGATTCAAAGAGACCCAGTACTTC; V gene: TRBV28; D gene: TRBD1; J gene: TRBJ2-5; clone size: NA
CDR3 protein: CASSKQGLGYEQYF; CDR3 DNA: TGTGCCAGCAGTAAACAGGGATTGGGCTACGAGCAGTACTTC; V gene: TRBV6-5; D gene: NA; J gene: TRBJ2-7; clone size: NA
CDR3 protein: CASSATSGTGHEQFF; CDR3 DNA: TGTGCCAGCAGCGCCACATCCGGGACAGGGCATGAGCAGTTCTTC; V gene: TRBV2; D gene: TRBD1; J gene: TRBJ2-1; clone size: NA
CDR3 protein: CASSPGLAFYNEQFF; CDR3 DNA: TGTGCCAGCAGCCCAGGACTAGCGTTCTACAATGAGCAGTTCTTC; V gene: TRBV4-2; D gene: TRBD2; J gene: TRBJ2-1; clone size: NA
CDR3 protein: CASSVGQGAKVAFF; CDR3 DNA: TGTGCCAGCAGTGTCGGCCAGGGGGCTAAGGTAGCTTTCTTT; V gene: TRBV2; D gene: TRBD1; J gene: TRBJ1-1; clone size: NA
CDR3 protein: CASSLFGVAGGQQETQYF; CDR3 DNA: TGTGCCAGCAGTTTATTTGGCGTGGCAGGGGGCCAACAAGAGACCCAGTACTTC; V gene: TRBV28; D gene: TRBD1; J gene: TRBJ2-5; clone size: NA
CDR3 protein: CASSVDQGAISGELFF; CDR3 DNA: TGTGCCAGCAGCGTTGATCAGGGGGCGATCTCCGGGGAGCTGTTTTTT; V gene: TRBV9; D gene: TRBD1; J gene: TRBJ2-2; clone size: NA
CDR3 protein: CASSVDRNSYNEQFF; CDR3 DNA: TGTGCCAGCAGCGTAGACAGGAATTCCTACAATGAGCAGTTCTTC; V gene: TRBV2; D gene: NA; J gene: TRBJ2-1; clone size: few
CDR3 protein: CASSPTGGRNQPQHF; CDR3 DNA: TGTGCCAGCAGCCCTACAGGGGGGCGCAATCAGCCCCAGCATTTT; V gene: TRBV7-9; D gene: TRBD1; J gene: TRBJ1-5; clone size: NA
CDR3 protein: CASSQDRGRPYEQYF; CDR3 DNA: TGCGCCAGCAGCCAAGATAGAGGGCGGCCCTACGAGCAGTACTTC; V gene: TRBV4-3; D gene: NA; J gene: TRBJ2-7; clone size: NA
CDR3 protein: CASSQEPDSDYEQYF; CDR3 DNA: TGCGCCAGCAGCCAAGAACCGGACAGCGACTACGAGCAGTACTTC; V gene: TRBV4-1; D gene: NA; J gene: TRBJ2-7; clone size: NA
CDR3 protein: CASRGTGENIQYF; CDR3 DNA: TGTGCCAGTCGAGGGACAGGCGAAAACATTCAGTACTTC; V gene: TRBV19; D gene: TRBD1; J gene: TRBJ2-4; clone size: NA
CDR3 protein: CASSPLAASYNEQFF; CDR3 DNA: TGTGCCAGCAGTCCTCTAGCGGCGAGCTACAATGAGCAGTTCTTC; V gene: TRBV27; D gene: TRBD2; J gene: TRBJ2-1; clone size: NA
CDR3 protein: CASSRSGGDSYEQYF; CDR3 DNA: TGTGCCAGCAGCCGTAGCGGGGGGGACTCCTACGAGCAGTACTTC; V gene: TRBV7-3; D gene: TRBD2; J gene: TRBJ2-7; clone size: NA
CDR3 protein: CASSEIVDTQYF; CDR3 DNA: TGTGCCAGCAGCGAAATAGTGGATACGCAGTATTTT; V gene: TRBV7-9; D gene: NA; J gene: TRBJ2-3; clone size: NA
CDR3 protein: CASSIKIGRVGGYTF; CDR3 DNA: TGTGCCAGTAGTATAAAAATTGGCAGGGTAGGAGGCTACACCTTC; V gene: TRBV19; D gene: NA; J gene: TRBJ1-2; clone size: few
CDR3 protein: CASSPPGLAKTQYF; CDR3 DNA: TGTGCCAGCTCACCACCGGGACTAGCGAAGACCCAGTACTTC; V gene: TRBV18; D gene: TRBD2; J gene: TRBJ2-5; clone size: NA
CDR3 protein: CASGRDRQEAFF; CDR3 DNA: TGTGCCAGCGGGAGGGACAGGCAGGAAGCTTTCTTT; V gene: TRBV6-5; D gene: TRBD1; J gene: TRBJ1-1; clone size: NA
CDR3 protein: CASSPDRVGEKLFF; CDR3 DNA: TGCGCCAGCAGCCCGGACAGGGTTGGTGAAAAACTGTTTTTT; V gene: TRBV4-3; D gene: TRBD1; J gene: TRBJ1-4; clone size: NA
CDR3 protein: CASNSGTGKSIGQFF; CDR3 DNA: TGTGCCAGCAACTCCGGGACAGGGAAAAGTATCGGACAGTTCTTC; V gene: TRBV5-6; D gene: TRBD1; J gene: TRBJ2-1; clone size: NA
CDR3 protein: CASSIGGLSSTDTQYF; CDR3 DNA: TGTGCCAGTAGTATAGGGGGACTCTCTAGCACAGATACGCAGTATTTT; V gene: TRBV19; D gene: NA; J gene: TRBJ2-3; clone size: NA
CDR3 protein: CASTGLQGSANTGELFF; CDR3 DNA: TGCGCCAGCACCGGATTACAGGGTTCCGCGAACACCGGGGAGCTGTTTTTT; V gene: TRBV5-1; D gene: NA; J gene: TRBJ2-2; clone size: NA
CDR3 protein: CASSLSGTANEKLFF; CDR3 DNA: TGTGCCAGCAGTTTATCAGGGACAGCTAATGAAAAACTGTTTTTT; V gene: TRBV28; D gene: TRBD1; J gene: TRBJ1-4; clone size: NA
CDR3 protein: CASSLALAGVQYF; CDR3 DNA: TGTGCCAGCAGCTTAGCTCTAGCGGGGGTTCAGTACTTC; V gene: TRBV7-2; D gene: TRBD2; J gene: TRBJ2-4; clone size: once
CDR3 protein: CASSLEGSSYNSPLHF; CDR3 DNA: TGTGCCAGCAGCTTAGAGGGCAGCTCCTATAATTCACCCCTCCACTTT; V gene: TRBV11-2; D gene: NA; J gene: TRBJ1-6; clone size: NA
CDR3 protein: CASSLKGGNQPQHF; CDR3 DNA: TGTGCCAGCAGCTTAAAGGGGGGGAATCAGCCCCAGCATTTT; V gene: TRBV7-9; D gene: NA; J gene: TRBJ1-5; clone size: NA
CDR3 protein: CSVEAGQGNYEQYF; CDR3 DNA: TGCAGCGTTGAAGCGGGACAGGGGAACTACGAGCAGTACTTC; V gene: TRBV29-1; D gene: TRBD1; J gene: TRBJ2-7; clone size: NA
CDR3 protein: CASSTKDRAGYTF; CDR3 DNA: TGTGCCAGCTCGACGAAGGACAGGGCGGGCTACACCTTC; V gene: TRBV18; D gene: TRBD1; J gene: TRBJ1-2; clone size: NA
CDR3 protein: CASSVGDTQETQYF; CDR3 DNA: TGTGCCAGCAGCGTTGGGGACACACAAGAGACCCAGTACTTC; V gene: TRBV9; D gene: NA; J gene: TRBJ2-5; clone size: NA
CDR3 protein: CATSRDWRFDTIYF; CDR3 DNA: TGTGCCACCAGCAGAGATTGGAGGTTCGACACCATATATTTT; V gene: TRBV15; D gene: NA; J gene: TRBJ1-3; clone size: NA
CDR3 protein: CASSVVFHEQFF; CDR3 DNA: TGTGCCAGCAGCGTAGTCTTCCATGAGCAGTTCTTC; V gene: TRBV9; D gene: NA; J gene: TRBJ2-1; clone size: NA
CDR3 protein: CATSSGGVNTEAFF; CDR3 DNA: TGTGCCACCTCCTCCGGAGGGGTGAACACTGAAGCTTTCTTT; V gene: TRBV15; D gene: NA; J gene: TRBJ1-1; clone size: NA
CDR3 protein: CASSYDRVGGYTF; CDR3 DNA: TGTGCCAGCAGTTACGACAGGGTGGGTGGCTACACCTTC; V gene: TRBV6-5; D gene: TRBD1; J gene: TRBJ1-2; clone size: NA
CDR3 protein: CAWSPTGGRGNTIYF; CDR3 DNA: TGTGCCTGGAGTCCGACAGGGGGCCGAGGAAACACCATATATTTT; V gene: TRBV30; D gene: TRBD1; J gene: TRBJ1-3; clone size: NA
CDR3 protein: CSAKIQENSF; CDR3 DNA: TGCAGCGCAAAAATACAGGAAAATAGCTTC; V gene: TRBV29-1; D gene: NA; J gene: TRBJ2-7; clone size: once
CDR3 protein: CASSVLGTANNEQFF; CDR3 DNA: TGTGCCAGCAGCGTCCTCGGGACAGCAAACAATGAGCAGTTCTTC; V gene: TRBV9; D gene: TRBD1; J gene: TRBJ2-1; clone size: NA
CDR3 protein: CASSQDREGQLNTEAFF; CDR3 DNA: TGCGCCAGCAGCCAAGATCGGGAAGGACAGTTAAACACTGAAGCTTTCTTT; V gene: TRBV4-1; D gene: NA; J gene: TRBJ1-1; clone size: once
CDR3 protein: CASSEAGTGVANSPLHF; CDR3 DNA: TGTGCCAGCAGTGAAGCGGGCACAGGGGTTGCTAATTCACCCCTCCACTTT; V gene: TRBV2; D gene: TRBD1; J gene: TRBJ1-6; clone size: NA
CDR3 protein: CASSETGSLYYGYTF; CDR3 DNA: TGTGCCAGCAGTGAAACGGGGAGTCTATACTATGGCTACACCTTC; V gene: TRBV6-1; D gene: NA; J gene: TRBJ1-2; clone size: NA
CDR3 protein: CACSTGLIGAFF; CDR3 DNA: TGTGCCTGCTCGACTGGACTAATTGGAGCTTTCTTT; V gene: TRBV30; D gene: NA; J gene: TRBJ1-1; clone size: NA
CDR3 protein: CASSWGTSTYEQYF; CDR3 DNA: TGTGCCAGCTCCTGGGGGACATCCACCTACGAGCAGTACTTC; V gene: TRBV2; D gene: NA; J gene: TRBJ2-7; clone size: NA
CDR3 protein: CASSLGQGWNEQFF; CDR3 DNA: TGTGCCAGCAGCTTAGGCCAGGGGTGGAATGAGCAGTTCTTC; V gene: TRBV7-2; D gene: NA; J gene: TRBJ2-1; clone size: NA
CDR3 protein: CASTDSGQGARQETQYF; CDR3 DNA: TGTGCCAGCACCGATTCCGGACAGGGGGCCCGACAAGAGACCCAGTACTTC; V gene: TRBV13; D gene: TRBD1; J gene: TRBJ2-5; clone size: NA
CDR3 protein: CASSLEGGANAF; CDR3 DNA: TGTGCCAGCAGCTTAGAAGGGGGCGCGAACGCCTTC; V gene: TRBV7-9; D gene: TRBD1; J gene: TRBJ1-2; clone size: NA
CDR3 protein: CASSKQGSGKTQYF; CDR3 DNA: TGTGCCAGTAGTAAACAGGGGTCGGGAAAGACCCAGTACTTC; V gene: TRBV19; D gene: TRBD1; J gene: TRBJ2-5; clone size: NA